The 4 T cell receptor beta chains in this list originate from one sample, sequenced in a study of CD8 T cells in Susac syndrome. An input of 0.5 to 1 ug of RNA was subjected to reverse transcription using random hexamers. TCRdb ran MiXCR on the immunoSEQ multiplex PCR reads and lists one entry per CDR3 protein. Here the sample spans under 250,000 distinct CDR3 sequences, around 93% being singletons. The source material was CD4+ T cells from PBMCs. These receptors were collected from a human donor with multiple sclerosis.

The chain joins TRBV5-4 to TRBJ1-1; D may be TRBD1 (6 bases). The V gene lost 4 bases and the J gene lost 4 bases, with 14 bases spanning the gap. The CDR3 contains 14 residues. CDR1 is SGHNT and CDR2 is YYREEE in the germline V gene (reference sequence). CDR3 DNA: TGTGCCAGCAGCCCCGACTCGGACAGCACTGAAGCTTTCTTT. This sequence encodes CASSPDSDSTEAFF.

The J gene is TRBJ1-2, the V gene TRBV6-1; 7 positions agree with TRBD1. CDR1 and CDR2 (germline): MNHNS, SASEGT. V gave up 6 bases and J gave up 3 bases; unmatched junction bases: 10. This CDR3 contains 15 residues. CDR3 in amino acids: CASSLNFDRDYGYTF. CDR3 coding DNA: TGTGCCAGCAGCCTTAACTTCGACAGGGACTATGGCTACACCTTC.

CDR3 protein: CASSPGPASYTQYF. CDR3 nucleotide sequence: TGCGCCAGCAGCCCCGGCCCCGCTTCTTATACGCAGTATTTT. V usage is TRBV4-1 and J usage is TRBJ2-3; D is ambiguous. CDR1 is MGHRA and CDR2 is YSYEKL in the germline V gene. This CDR3 spans 14 amino acids. Trimming took off 4 bases at V and 7 bases at J, with 15 bases between the two ends.

CDR3 residues: CAISGPSVSYF. CDR3 nucleotide sequence: TGTGCCATCAGTGGGCCCTCCGTTTCGTACTTC. This chain connects TRBV10-3 to TRBJ2-7; D is undetermined. Trimming cost V 4 bases and J 12 bases, with 13 bases left between them. The CDR3 is 11 residues long. Looked up from germline, CDR1 is ENHRY and CDR2 is SYGVKD.